Below, 16 T cell receptor beta chains from the same sample are listed, as sequenced in a study of OX40 agonist ivuxolimab in advanced cancers. This table comes from immunoSEQ multiplex PCR, and its TCRdb copy is limited to in-frame clones, with some not included. This sample has tens of thousands of clones, with about 78% found just once. Sample: CD4+ or CD8+ T cells sorted from blood, taken in a trial of the OX40 agonist ivuxolimab. These receptors all stem from an adult with an advanced solid tumor such as melanoma, head and neck, liver or kidney cancer.

Only a few counts were recorded for this clone. The V gene is TRBV6-5, the J gene TRBJ1-5; D remains unclear. Germline CDR1 MNHEY, CDR2 SVGAGI. The V gene lost 2 bases and the J gene lost 6 bases, with 14 bases spanning the gap. This CDR3 contains 15 residues. CDR3 loop: CASSYGAGRGQPQHF. The CDR3 nucleotides read TGTGCCAGCAGTTACGGAGCGGGTCGAGGTCAGCCCCAGCATTTT.

V usage is TRBV28 and J usage is TRBJ1-4; no firm D call. V was pared by 5 bases and J by 0 bases, with 10 bases between. Germline V CDR1 and CDR2: MDHEN, SYDVKM. The CDR3 contains 15 residues. CDR3 nucleotide sequence: TGTGCCAGCAGTCCCCCGGGATCAACTAATGAAAAACTGTTTTTT. It translates to CASSPPGSTNEKLFF.

The chain links TRBV29-1 to TRBJ2-7, with D perhaps TRBD1 or TRBD2 (6 bases each). The length of the CDR3 is 16 residues. CDR1 is SQVTM, CDR2 ANQGSEA, per germline. V lost 1 base, J lost 2 bases, and 18 bases lay in between. The CDR3 is CSVEGPSLGGTYEQYF. The DNA of the CDR3 is TGCAGCGTTGAAGGCCCCTCGCTAGGGGGGACCTACGAGCAGTACTTC.

The chain couples TRBV28 to TRBJ1-5; tentative D call: TRBD1 (5 bases). This CDR3 has 17 amino acids. Trimming took off 6 bases at V and 0 bases at J, with 18 bases between the two ends. Germline CDR1 and CDR2: MDHEN and SYDVKM. This CDR3 reads CASSPPGTHRSNQPQHF. CDR3 DNA: TGTGCCAGCAGCCCCCCAGGGACCCATCGTAGCAATCAGCCCCAGCATTTT.

The genes are TRBV11-2 and TRBJ2-7; 8 bases match TRBD1. Looked up from germline, CDR1 is SGHAT and CDR2 is FQNNGV. This CDR3 contains 16 residues. V shed 4 bases and J 4 bases; nucleotides not matched to a gene: 12. The CDR3 DNA follows: TGTGCCAGCAGCTCCAGGACAGGGACCAAGAGGTACGAGCAGTACTTC. It translates to CASSSRTGTKRYEQYF.

CDR3 in amino acids: CASSFDSRAGSSDGYTF. For the CDR3, the DNA is TGCGCCAGCAGCTTCGACTCGAGGGCGGGCAGCTCCGATGGCTACACCTTC. V is TRBV5-1 and J is TRBJ1-2; unclear D gene. The CDR3 loop spans 17 amino acids. V lost 2 bases and J 6 bases, leaving 23 bases between the germline ends. In germline, CDR1 is SGHRS, CDR2 YFSETQ.

This clone was counted a single time. The V gene is TRBV7-8, the J gene TRBJ2-5; 16 positions match TRBD2. This CDR3 has 17 residues. Losses at the gene ends were 5 bases for V and 4 bases for J; bases not matched to a gene: 7. Germline CDR1 reads SGHVS; CDR2 reads FQNEAQ. This CDR3 reads CASSTGLAGGKRETQYF. Written as DNA, the CDR3 is TGTGCCAGCAGCACGGGACTAGCGGGGGGGAAACGAGAGACCCAGTACTTC.

V and J are TRBV7-2 and TRBJ2-3, with TRBD2 matching 8 bases. The germline V gene has CDR1 SGHTA and CDR2 FQGNSA. With 5 bases clipped from V and 1 base from J, the junction kept 2 bases outside the gene matches. The CDR3 has 14 residues. CDR3 in amino acids: CASSRAGGTDTQYF. The CDR3 DNA reads TGTGCCAGCAGCCGAGCGGGGGGCACAGATACGCAGTATTTT.

The chain combines TRBV6-4 with TRBJ2-6, with D uncertain. V gave up 6 bases and J gave up 2 bases, with 11 bases separating them. The CDR3 runs to 15 residues. CDR1 is MRHNA and CDR2 is SNTAGT in the germline V gene. CDR3 in amino acids: CASRDGSTGANVLTF. CDR3 coding DNA: TGTGCCAGCAGAGACGGGTCCACTGGGGCCAACGTCCTGACTTTC.

The count of this clone is one. The rearrangement uses TRBV7-8 and TRBJ2-5; D is uncertain. The J call is uncertain, as TRBJ2-7 better fits the DNA end. Germline V gives CDR1 SGHVS, CDR2 FQNEAQ. The CDR3 sequence is 13 residues long. This CDR3 is CASSSVVSYEQYF. In nucleotides, the CDR3 is TGTGCCAGCAGCTCGGTGGTCTCCTACGAGCAGTACTTC.

The rearrangement uses TRBV6-5 and TRBJ2-3; 7 bases are shared with TRBD2. The V and J ends lost 2 bases and 4 bases, in that order; junction bases with no gene match: 6. The CDR3 covers 15 residues. CDR1 is MNHEY and CDR2 is SVGAGI in the germline V gene. The CDR3 region is CASSYRGSRADTQYF. CDR3 DNA: TGTGCCAGCAGTTACCGCGGGAGCAGGGCAGATACGCAGTATTTT.

This chain links TRBV15 with TRBJ1-2; a weak D match, TRBD1 (6 bases). Germline V gives CDR1 LNHNV, CDR2 YYDKDF (reference sequence). Trimming took 5 bases from V and 6 from J, leaving 19 bases between them. CDR3 length equals 15 residues. CDR3: CATSPRTQGWDGYTF. CDR3 sequence (DNA): TGTGCCACCAGCCCTCGGACACAGGGCTGGGATGGCTACACCTTC. The variable domain in full, with the rest retrieved from reference TRBV15 and TRBJ1-2, is DAMVIQNPRYQVTQFGKPVTLSCSQTLNHNVMYWYQQKSSQAPKLLFHYYDKDFNNEADTPDNFQSRRPNTSFCFLDIRSPGLGDTAMYLCATSPRTQGWDGYTFGSGTRLTVV.

There are a few counts of this clone. The rearrangement uses TRBV10-3 and TRBJ2-2; TRBD2 might be the D (6 bases). Germline assignment: CDR1 ENHRY and CDR2 SYGVKD. V was trimmed by 3 bases and J by 4 bases, leaving 12 bases between them. The CDR3 sequence is 15 residues long. The CDR3 spells CAISDPGRATGELFF. For the CDR3, the DNA is TGTGCCATCAGTGACCCCGGGAGAGCCACCGGGGAGCTGTTTTTT.

This sequence joins TRBV6-1 and TRBJ1-1; 7 positions agree with TRBD1. Germline values: CDR1 MNHNS, CDR2 SASEGT. This CDR3 has 14 amino acids. V dropped 7 bases and J dropped 1; count of bases not matched to a gene: 6. The CDR3 loop reads CASTPRTGNTEAFF. In DNA, the CDR3 is TGTGCCAGCACCCCTAGGACAGGGAACACTGAAGCTTTCTTT.

J is TRBJ2-3 and V is TRBV6-6; TRBD2 agrees at 12 bases. The germline V gene encodes CDR1 MNHNY and CDR2 SVGAGI (reference sequence). V dropped 7 bases and J dropped 4; count of bases not matched to a gene: 3. This CDR3 is 14 amino acids long. The CDR3 is CASTSGRAADTQYF. DNA for the CDR3: TGTGCCAGCACTAGCGGGAGGGCCGCAGATACGCAGTATTTT.

CDR3 protein: CAWSRGPDTQYF. Written as DNA, the CDR3 is TGTGCCTGGAGTAGGGGGCCCGATACGCAGTATTTT. The rearrangement uses TRBV30 and TRBJ2-3; 7 bases map to TRBD1. The CDR3 spans 12 residues. J was trimmed by 6 bases and V by 2 bases; bases with no gene match: 2. Germline V gene sequence: CDR1 GTSNPN, CDR2 SVGIG (reference sequence).